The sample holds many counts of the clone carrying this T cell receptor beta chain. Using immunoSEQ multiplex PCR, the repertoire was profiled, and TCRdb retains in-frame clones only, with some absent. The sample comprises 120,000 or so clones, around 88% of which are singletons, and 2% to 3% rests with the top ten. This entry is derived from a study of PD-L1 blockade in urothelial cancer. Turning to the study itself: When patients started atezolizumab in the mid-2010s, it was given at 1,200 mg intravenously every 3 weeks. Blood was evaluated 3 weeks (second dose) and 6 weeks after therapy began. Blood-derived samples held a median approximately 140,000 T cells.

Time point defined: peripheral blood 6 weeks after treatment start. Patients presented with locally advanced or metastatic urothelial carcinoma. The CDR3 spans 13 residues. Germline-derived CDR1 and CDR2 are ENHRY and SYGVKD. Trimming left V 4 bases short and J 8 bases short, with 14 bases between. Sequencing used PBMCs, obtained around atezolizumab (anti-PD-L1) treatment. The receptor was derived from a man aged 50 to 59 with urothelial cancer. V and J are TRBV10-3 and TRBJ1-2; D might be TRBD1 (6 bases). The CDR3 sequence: CAISVDRTLGYTF. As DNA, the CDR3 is TGTGCCATCAGTGTCGACAGGACGCTCGGCTACACCTTC.